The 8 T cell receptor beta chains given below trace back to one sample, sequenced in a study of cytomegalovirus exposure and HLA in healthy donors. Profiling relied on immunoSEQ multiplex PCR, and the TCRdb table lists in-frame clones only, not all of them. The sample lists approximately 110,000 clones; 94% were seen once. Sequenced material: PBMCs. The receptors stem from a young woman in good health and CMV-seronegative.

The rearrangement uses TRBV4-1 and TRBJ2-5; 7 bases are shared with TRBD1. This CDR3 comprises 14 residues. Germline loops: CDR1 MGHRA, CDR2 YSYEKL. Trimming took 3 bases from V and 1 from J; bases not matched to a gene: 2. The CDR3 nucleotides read TGCGCCAGCAGCCAGGGGACAGCCCAAGAGACCCAGTACTTC. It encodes CASSQGTAQETQYF.

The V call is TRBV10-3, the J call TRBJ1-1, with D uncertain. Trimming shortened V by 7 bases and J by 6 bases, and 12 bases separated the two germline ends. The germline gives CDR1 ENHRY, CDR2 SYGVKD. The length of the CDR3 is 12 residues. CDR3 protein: CAITENGAEAFF. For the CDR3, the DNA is TGTGCCATCACCGAGAATGGAGCTGAAGCTTTCTTT.

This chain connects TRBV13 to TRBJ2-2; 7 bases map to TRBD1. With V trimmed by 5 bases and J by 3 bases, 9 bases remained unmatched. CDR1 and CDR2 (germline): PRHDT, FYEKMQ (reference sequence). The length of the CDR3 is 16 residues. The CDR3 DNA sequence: TGTGCCAGCAGCCCACGCCGACAGGGTGACACCGGGGAGCTGTTTTTT. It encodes CASSPRRQGDTGELFF.

The CDR3 region is CASSVAIGGASYEQYF. In DNA, the CDR3 is TGTGCCAGCAGCGTAGCAATCGGGGGGGCCTCCTACGAGCAGTACTTC. V gene TRBV9 combines with J gene TRBJ2-7; 8 bases match TRBD2. Germline loops: CDR1 SGDLS, CDR2 YYNGEE. This CDR3 region has 16 residues. V lost 0 bases and J lost 0; bases outside the gene matches: 5.

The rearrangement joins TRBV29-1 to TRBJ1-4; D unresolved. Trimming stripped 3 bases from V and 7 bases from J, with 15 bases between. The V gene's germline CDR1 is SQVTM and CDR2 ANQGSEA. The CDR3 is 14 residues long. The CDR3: CSVDFSSPGEKLFF. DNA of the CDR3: TGCAGCGTTGACTTTAGTTCCCCGGGTGAAAAACTGTTTTTT.

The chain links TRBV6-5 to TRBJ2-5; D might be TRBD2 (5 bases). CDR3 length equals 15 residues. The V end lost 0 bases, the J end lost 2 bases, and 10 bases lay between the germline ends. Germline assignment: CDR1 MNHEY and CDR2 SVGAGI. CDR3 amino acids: CASSYSERRQETQYF. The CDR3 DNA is TGTGCCAGCAGTTACTCGGAGAGGAGGCAAGAGACCCAGTACTTC.

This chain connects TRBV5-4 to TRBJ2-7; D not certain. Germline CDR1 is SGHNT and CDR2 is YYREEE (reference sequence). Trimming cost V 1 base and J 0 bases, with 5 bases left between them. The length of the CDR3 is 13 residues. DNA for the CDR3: TGTGCCAGCAGCTTGTCATCCTCCTACGAGCAGTACTTC. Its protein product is CASSLSSSYEQYF.

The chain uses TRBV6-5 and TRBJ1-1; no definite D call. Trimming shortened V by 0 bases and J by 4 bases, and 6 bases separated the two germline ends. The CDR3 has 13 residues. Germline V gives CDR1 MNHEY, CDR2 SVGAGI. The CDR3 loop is CASSYSLATEAFF. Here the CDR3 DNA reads TGTGCCAGCAGTTACTCGTTAGCCACTGAAGCTTTCTTT.